The clone carrying this T cell receptor (beta chain) has a count of ten or more. The antigen is unknown. V was pared by 6 bases and J by 4 bases, with 12 bases of the junction left unmatched. In germline, CDR1 is DFQATT, CDR2 SNEGSKA (reference sequence). The CDR3 sequence is 14 residues long. The sample belongs to a study of Graves' ophthalmopathy and Graves' hyperthyroidism. Study overall: Hyperthyroidism showing no ophthalmopathy within 18 months of follow-up was stable.

Study observations and caveats: Using 13 signatures, a model distinguished ophthalmopathy from stable hyperthyroidism, reaching roughly 90% sensitivity and 81.08% specificity. Blood repertoires reportedly contained most expanded thyroid clonotypes above 0.001 frequency.

RNA served as the template for amplifying TCR beta CDR3 regions. Following a first-round RT-PCR that used HTBI primers, a second-round multiplex PCR was carried out. TCRdb passed the multiplex PCR reads through MiXCR, listing each CDR3 protein once. The sample lists about 1.1 million distinct CDR3 sequences; about two fifths were seen once. Material for sequencing was peripheral blood or thyroid tissue (not recorded which). V and J are TRBV20-1 and TRBJ2-7; TRBD2 matches 7 bases. This sequence originates from an adult man with Graves' hyperthyroidism. The DNA of the CDR3 is TGCAGTGCGGAGGTTCTAGCGGAGGGGTACGAGCAGTACTTC. Its protein is CSAEVLAEGYEQYF.